These 5 T cell receptor beta chains share one sample of origin, sequenced in a study of CD8 T cells in Susac syndrome. RNA amounts of about 0.5 to 1 ug underwent reverse transcription with random hexamers. TCRdb re-called the immunoSEQ multiplex PCR reads with MiXCR, one entry per CDR3 protein. The sample holds roughly 130,000 distinct CDR3 sequences, 90% to 95% seen once. Sequenced input: CD4+ T cells from PBMCs. The source is a human donor in good health.

The V and J genes are TRBV3-1 and TRBJ1-2, with TRBD1 as a possible D gene (5 bases). The CDR3 spans 13 residues. CDR1 LGHDT and CDR2 YNNKEL come from the germline V gene (reference sequence). V was trimmed by 4 bases and J by 8 bases, leaving 14 bases between them. CDR3 residues: CASSLRVQGGYTF. The CDR3 DNA sequence: TGTGCCAGCAGCCTTCGGGTGCAGGGCGGCTACACCTTC.

The chain joins TRBV7-9 to TRBJ1-5; D possibly corresponds to TRBD1 (5 bases). CDR3 size: 16 residues. The V and J ends lost 4 bases and 5 bases respectively, with 18 bases between them. Germline CDR1 SEHNR, CDR2 FQNEAQ (reference sequence). The CDR3 bases are TGTGCCAGCAGCTATTGGGCTGGGCAGGGAGATCAGCCCCAGCATTTT. Its translation is CASSYWAGQGDQPQHF.

The V and J genes are TRBV29-1 and TRBJ1-1, with TRBD1 matching over 7 bases. The CDR3 spans 12 residues. Germline-derived CDR1 and CDR2 are SQVTM and ANQGSEA. Trimming at V came to 7 bases and at J to 0 bases, leaving 2 bases not matched to a gene. The CDR3 spells CSGGTVNTEAFF. CDR3 in DNA: TGCAGCGGGGGGACAGTGAACACTGAAGCTTTCTTT. Full variable domain (remainder filled in from reference TRBV29-1 and TRBJ1-1): SAVISQKPSRDICQRGTSLTIQCQVDSQVTMMFWYRQQPGQSLTLIATANQGSEATYESGFVIDKFPISRPNLTFSTLTVSNMSPEDSSIYLCSGGTVNTEAFFGQGTRLTVV.

The rearrangement uses TRBV14 and TRBJ2-1, with D uncertain. Germline lookup yields CDR1 SGHDN and CDR2 FVKESK. The CDR3 totals 15 residues. The V end was cut by 4 bases, the J end by 0 bases, with 10 bases between. The CDR3 sequence: CASSLALSSYNEQFF. For the CDR3, the DNA is TGTGCCAGCAGCCTGGCCCTTAGCTCCTACAATGAGCAGTTCTTC.

The chain combines TRBV7-9 with TRBJ2-7; D remains unclear. This CDR3 is built from 13 residues. The V end was cut by 7 bases, the J end by 1 base, with 11 bases between. Germline loops: CDR1 SEHNR, CDR2 FQNEAQ (reference sequence). The CDR3 DNA is TGTGCCAGCAAAATAGCCGCTTCCTACGAGCAGTACTTC. Translation gives CASKIAASYEQYF.